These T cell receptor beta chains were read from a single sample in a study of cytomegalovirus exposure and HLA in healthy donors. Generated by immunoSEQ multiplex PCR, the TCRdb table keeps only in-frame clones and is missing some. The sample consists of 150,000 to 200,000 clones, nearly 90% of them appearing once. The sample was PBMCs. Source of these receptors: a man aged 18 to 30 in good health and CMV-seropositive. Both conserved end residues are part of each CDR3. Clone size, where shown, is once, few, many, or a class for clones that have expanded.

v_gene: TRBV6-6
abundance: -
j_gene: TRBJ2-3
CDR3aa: CASSYESGTQYF

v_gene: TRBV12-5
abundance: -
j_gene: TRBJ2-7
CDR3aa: CARLREPKRGWQTSYEQYF

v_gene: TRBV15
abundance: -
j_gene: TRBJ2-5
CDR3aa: CATSAIGETQYF

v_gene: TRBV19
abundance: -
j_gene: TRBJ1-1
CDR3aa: CASSGTGGWNTEAFF

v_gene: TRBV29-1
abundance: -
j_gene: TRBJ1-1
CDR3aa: CSVGFVGGAFF

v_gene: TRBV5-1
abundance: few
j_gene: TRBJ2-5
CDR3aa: CASRPGLAQISQETQYF

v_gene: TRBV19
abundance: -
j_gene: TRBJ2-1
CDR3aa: CASSLTIGTGVINEQFF

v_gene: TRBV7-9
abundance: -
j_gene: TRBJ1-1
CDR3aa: CASSLVVNTEAFF

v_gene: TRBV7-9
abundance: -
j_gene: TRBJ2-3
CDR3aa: CASSLSHTDTQYF

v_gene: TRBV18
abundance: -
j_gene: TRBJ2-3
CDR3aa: CASSSTTSTDTQYF

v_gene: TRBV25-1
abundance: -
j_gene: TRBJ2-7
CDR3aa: CASSGVYEQYF

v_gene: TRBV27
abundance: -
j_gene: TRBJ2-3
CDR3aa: CASSRPSDTQYF

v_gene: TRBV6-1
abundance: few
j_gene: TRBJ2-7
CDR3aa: CASSEFRRATYEQYF

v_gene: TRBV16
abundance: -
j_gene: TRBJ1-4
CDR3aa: CASSRYQERLFF

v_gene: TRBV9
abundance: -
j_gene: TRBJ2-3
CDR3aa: CASSGAGTKQYF

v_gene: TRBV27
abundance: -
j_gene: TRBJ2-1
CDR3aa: CASSFLSLTSGTNEQFF

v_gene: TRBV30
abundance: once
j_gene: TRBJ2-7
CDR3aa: CAWGRDSSYEQYF

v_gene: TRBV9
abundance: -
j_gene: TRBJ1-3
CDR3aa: CASSVDTGENTIYF

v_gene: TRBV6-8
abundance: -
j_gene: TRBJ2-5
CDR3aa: CASRLANRETQYF

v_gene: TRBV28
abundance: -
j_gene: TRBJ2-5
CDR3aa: CASNRAAGETQYF

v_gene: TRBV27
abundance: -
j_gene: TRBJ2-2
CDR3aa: CASSFRVLSGSPNTGELFF

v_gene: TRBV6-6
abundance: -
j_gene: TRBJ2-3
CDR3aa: CASRVYSGRGFDTQYF

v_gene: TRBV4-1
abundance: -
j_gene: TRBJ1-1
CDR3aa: CASSQADLFTNVGEAFF

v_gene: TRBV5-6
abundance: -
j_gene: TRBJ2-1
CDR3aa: CASSLGSTYNEQFF

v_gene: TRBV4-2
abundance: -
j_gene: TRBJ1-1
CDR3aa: CASRRGGDTEAFF

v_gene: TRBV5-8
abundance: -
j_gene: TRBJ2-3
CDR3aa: CASSLPGSTDTQYF

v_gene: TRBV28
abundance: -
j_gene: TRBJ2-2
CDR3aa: CASSLGIAGINTGELFF

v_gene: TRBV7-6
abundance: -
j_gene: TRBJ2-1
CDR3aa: CASSLSGEGTWEQFF

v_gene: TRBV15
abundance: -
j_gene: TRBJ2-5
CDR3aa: CATSRIAGPQETQYF

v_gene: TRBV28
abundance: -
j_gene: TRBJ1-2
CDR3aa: CASSLFTGNGYTF

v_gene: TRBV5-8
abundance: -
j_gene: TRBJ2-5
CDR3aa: CASSPRSRETQYF

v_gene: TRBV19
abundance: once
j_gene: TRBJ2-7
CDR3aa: CASSYRFTSGGQPNEQYF

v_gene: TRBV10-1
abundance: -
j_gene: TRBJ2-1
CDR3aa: CASSSSGSYEQFF

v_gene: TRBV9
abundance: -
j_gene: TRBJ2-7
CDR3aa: CASSVAGGTGGPYEQYF

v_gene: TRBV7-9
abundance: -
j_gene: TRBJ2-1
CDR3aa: CASSLGSREQFF

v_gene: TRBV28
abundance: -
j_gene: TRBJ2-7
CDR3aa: CASSFGEQYF

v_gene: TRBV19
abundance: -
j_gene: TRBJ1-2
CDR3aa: CASGLTGGYTF

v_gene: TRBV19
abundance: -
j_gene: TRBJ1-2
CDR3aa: CASSMVFGTDGYTF

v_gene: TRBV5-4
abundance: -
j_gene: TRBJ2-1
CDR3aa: CASSLSNGPATYNEQFF

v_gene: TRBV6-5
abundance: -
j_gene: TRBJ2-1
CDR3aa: CASSYSRRAPYNEQFF

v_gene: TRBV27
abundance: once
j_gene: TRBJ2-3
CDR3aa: CASSLNSDTQYF

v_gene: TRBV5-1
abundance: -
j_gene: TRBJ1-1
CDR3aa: CASSYQTLDSLMTEAFF